This entry lists 15 T cell receptor beta chains sequenced from one sample in a study of blood T cell repertoires in COVID-19. Libraries were prepared by immunoSEQ multiplex PCR; TCRdb keeps only in-frame clonotypes and omits some of them. The sample shows 80,000 to 100,000 clones, around 83% of them seen only once. The material sequenced was peripheral blood. These receptors were collected from a woman over 75 in a cohort sampled during active or convalescent COVID-19.

The J gene is TRBJ1-2, the V gene TRBV5-1; D might be TRBD1 (5 bases). The germline V and J ends were trimmed by 4 bases and 4 bases, with 14 bases remaining between them. CDR1 and CDR2 from the germline V gene are SGHRS and YFSETQ. The CDR3 is made up of 14 amino acids. The CDR3 bases are TGCGCCAGCAGCCCCGGACACGAGCGCTATGGCTACACCTTC. Translating gives CASSPGHERYGYTF.

The gene calls are TRBV3-1 (or the pseudogene TRBV3-2) and TRBJ2-2, with D unclear. This CDR3 region has 14 residues. Trimming removed 6 bases from V and 7 bases from J, with 15 bases in between. Germline values: CDR1 LGHDT, CDR2 YNNKEL (reference sequence). The CDR3 DNA reads TGTGCCAGCAGTCTTTCTAAGTTAATCGGGGAGCTGTTTTTT. This translates into CASSLSKLIGELFF.

The V gene is TRBV19, the J gene TRBJ2-3, with TRBD1 matching over 8 bases. V gave up 7 bases and J gave up 2 bases; unmatched junction bases: 2. The CDR3 is 13 amino acids. The germline V gene has CDR1 LNHDA and CDR2 SQIVND (reference sequence). The CDR3 protein is CASTTGATDTQYF. The CDR3 DNA is TGTGCCAGTACGACAGGGGCCACAGATACGCAGTATTTT.

CDR3 amino acids: CASSVGWAYGELFF. CDR3 bases: TGTGCCAGCAGCGTGGGTTGGGCCTACGGGGAGCTGTTTTTT. The gene calls are TRBV9 and TRBJ2-2, with no clear D. Trimming left V 2 bases short and J 7 bases short, with 12 bases between. This CDR3 comprises 14 residues. From germline, CDR1 is SGDLS and CDR2 YYNGEE.

This chain links TRBV28 with TRBJ1-5, with a possible D match to TRBD1 (6 bases). The V gene's germline CDR1 is MDHEN and CDR2 SYDVKM. The length of the CDR3 is 15 residues. Trimming shortened V by 4 bases and J by 6 bases, and 16 bases separated the two germline ends. CDR3 nucleotides: TGTGCCAGCAGTTCAATAACAGGGTGGGGTCAGCCCCAGCATTTT. This translates into CASSSITGWGQPQHF.

The V call is TRBV14, the J call TRBJ2-5, with D possibly matching TRBD2 (5 bases). Germline loops: CDR1 SGHDN, CDR2 FVKESK. V lost 4 bases to trimming and J lost 5 bases, with 11 bases between them. The CDR3 is 13 residues long. The CDR3, as DNA: TGTGCCAGCAGCCCGAGGACTCGGGAGACCCAGTACTTC. This sequence encodes CASSPRTRETQYF.

The DNA for the CDR3 is TGTGCCAGCAGTCCAGGCCCTCTAGCGGGAGGCCCTGTTAGAATCTACGAGCAGTACGTC. Translation: CASSPGPLAGGPVRIYEQYV. V is TRBV6-6 and J is TRBJ2-7, with TRBD2 matching over 11 bases. This CDR3 spans 20 amino acids. V shed 5 bases, J shed 3 bases, and the junction held 21 bases outside the gene matches. The germline V gene has CDR1 MNHNY and CDR2 SVGAGI (reference sequence).

The V and J genes are TRBV15 and TRBJ1-1, with D hard to call. CDR1 and CDR2 from the germline V gene are LNHNV and YYDKDF (reference sequence). V was clipped by 1 base and J by 1 base, with 10 bases between them. There are 15 residues in the CDR3. CDR3 in amino acids: CATSRGGERNTEAFF. CDR3 nucleotide sequence: TGTGCCACCAGCAGAGGCGGTGAGAGGAACACTGAAGCTTTCTTT.

The table lists this clone with a count of one. The V call is TRBV3-1 (or the pseudogene TRBV3-2), the J call TRBJ1-6; D is perhaps TRBD1 (5 bases). CDR1 and CDR2 from the germline V gene are LGHDT and YNNKEL (reference sequence). Trimming left V 0 bases short and J 10 bases short, with 19 bases between. This CDR3 contains 17 residues. The CDR3 sequence: CASSQDLWGASRSPLHF. The CDR3 nucleotides read TGTGCCAGCAGCCAAGATCTATGGGGCGCGAGTCGGTCACCCCTCCACTTT.

Concerning this clone itself: One end of the junction varies from germline; a read error may be responsible. CDR3 amino acids: CASSLEGLAYNEQFF. The CDR3 nucleotides read TGTGCCAGCAGCCTAGAGGGACTAGCGTATAATGAGCAGTTCTTC. V is TRBV11-3 and J is TRBJ2-1, with 10 bases fitting TRBD2. The CDR3 has 15 amino acids. Germline CDR1 SGHNT, CDR2 YENEEA.

This sequence joins TRBV5-6 and TRBJ2-4, with 9 bases identical to TRBD1. CDR1 and CDR2 (germline): SGHDT, YYEEEE. The CDR3 has 16 residues. With 2 bases clipped from V and 0 bases from J, the junction kept 3 bases outside the gene matches. CDR3 bases: TGTGCCAGCAGCTTATGGACAGGGGTAGCCAAAAACATTCAGTACTTC. Its protein product is CASSLWTGVAKNIQYF.

The chain joins TRBV4-1 to TRBJ1-2; maybe TRBD1 (6 bases). V was trimmed by 0 bases and J by 8 bases, leaving 13 bases between them. This CDR3 spans 14 amino acids. The germline CDR1 and CDR2 sequences are MGHRA and YSYEKL. CDR3 amino acids: CASSQDTGPWGYTF. CDR3 coding DNA: TGCGCCAGCAGCCAAGATACAGGGCCATGGGGCTACACCTTC.

The chain recombines TRBV5-1 with TRBJ1-1, with D hard to call. Trimming removed 0 bases at V and 4 bases at J, with 13 bases between. Germline V gene data show CDR1 as SGHRS and CDR2 as YFSETQ. This CDR3 is 15 amino acids long. The CDR3 DNA is TGCGCCAGCAGCTTGGAAGGCGGGCAGAGCACTGAAGCTTTCTTT. This sequence encodes CASSLEGGQSTEAFF.

The chain carries TRBV28 and TRBJ1-1; the match to TRBD1 covers 9 bases. The CDR3 covers 13 residues. Germline V gene lookup returns CDR1 MDHEN and CDR2 SYDVKM. V lost 5 bases, J lost 10 bases, and 8 bases stayed unmatched. The CDR3 DNA reads TGTGCCAGCAGTCCGGGACAGGGTGGGAGAGCTTTCTTT. This codes for CASSPGQGGRAFF. The full variable domain, completed using reference TRBV28 and TRBJ1-1, is DVKVTQSSRYLVKRTGEKVFLECVQDMDHENMFWYRQDPGLGLRLIYFSYDVKMKEKGDIPEGYSVSREKKERFSLILESASTNQTSMYLCASSPGQGGRAFFGQGTRLTVV.

The chain employs TRBV7-3 and TRBJ1-6; 8 positions agree with TRBD1. CDR1 is SGHTA and CDR2 is FQGTGA in the germline V gene. The length of the CDR3 is 15 residues. V shed 3 bases, J shed 3 bases, and the junction held 1 base outside the gene matches. In DNA, the CDR3 is TGTGCCAGCAGCTTGACAGGGGACTATAATTCACCCCTCCACTTT. Its translation: CASSLTGDYNSPLHF.